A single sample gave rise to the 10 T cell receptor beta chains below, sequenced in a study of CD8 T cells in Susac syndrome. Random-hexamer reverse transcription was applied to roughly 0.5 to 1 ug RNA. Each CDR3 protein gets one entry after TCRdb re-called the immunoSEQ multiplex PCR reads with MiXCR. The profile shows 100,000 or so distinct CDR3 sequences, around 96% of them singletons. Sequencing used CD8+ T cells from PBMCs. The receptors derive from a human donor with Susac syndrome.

The DNA of the CDR3 is TGTGCCGGTAGGGACTCCGGCACAGATACGCAGTATTTT. As protein: CAGRDSGTDTQYF. The chain couples TRBV2 to TRBJ2-3, with a weak D call TRBD2 (6 bases). V was shortened by 11 bases and J by 1 base, with 13 bases between the two germline ends. Per the germline V gene, CDR1 is SNHLY and CDR2 is FYNNEI. This CDR3 has 13 residues. Drawing the rest from reference TRBV2 and TRBJ2-3, the complete variable domain is EPEVTQTPSHQVTQMGQEVILRCVPISNHLYFYWYRQILGQKVEFLVSFYNNEISEKSEIFDDQFSVERPDGSNFTLKIRSTKLEDSAMYFCAGRDSGTDTQYFGPGTRLTVL.

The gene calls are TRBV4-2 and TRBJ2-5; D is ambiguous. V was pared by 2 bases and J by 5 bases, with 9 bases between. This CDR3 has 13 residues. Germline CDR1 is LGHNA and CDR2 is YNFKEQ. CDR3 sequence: CASSQWGSETQYF. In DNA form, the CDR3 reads TGTGCCAGCAGCCAATGGGGTTCCGAGACCCAGTACTTC.

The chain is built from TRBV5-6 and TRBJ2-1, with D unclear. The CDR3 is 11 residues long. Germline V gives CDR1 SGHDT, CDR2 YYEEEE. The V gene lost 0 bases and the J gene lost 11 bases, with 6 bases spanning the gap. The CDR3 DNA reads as TGTGCCAGCAGCTTGGACCGCAAGCAGTTCTTC. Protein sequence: CASSLDRKQFF.

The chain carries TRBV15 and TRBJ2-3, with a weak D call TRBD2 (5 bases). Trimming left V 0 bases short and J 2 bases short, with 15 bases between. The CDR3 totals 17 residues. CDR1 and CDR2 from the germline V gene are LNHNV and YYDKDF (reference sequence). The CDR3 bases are TGTGCCACCAGCAGAGATAGGTGGCGGGCCTTCACAGATACGCAGTATTTT. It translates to CATSRDRWRAFTDTQYF.

The CDR3 reads CASSVGGAGEAFF. The DNA of the CDR3 is TGTGCCAGCAGCGTAGGAGGGGCCGGTGAAGCTTTCTTT. V usage is TRBV9 and J usage is TRBJ1-1, with TRBD1 as a possible D gene (5 bases). CDR1 SGDLS and CDR2 YYNGEE come from the germline V gene. V was clipped by 0 bases and J by 7 bases, with 10 bases between them. CDR3 length: 13 amino acids.

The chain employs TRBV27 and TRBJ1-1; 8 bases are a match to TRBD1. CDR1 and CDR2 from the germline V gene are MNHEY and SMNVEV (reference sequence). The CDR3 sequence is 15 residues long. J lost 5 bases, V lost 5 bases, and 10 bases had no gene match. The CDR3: CASSPQGAPGTEAFF. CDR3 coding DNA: TGTGCCAGCAGTCCGCAGGGGGCGCCGGGAACTGAAGCTTTCTTT.

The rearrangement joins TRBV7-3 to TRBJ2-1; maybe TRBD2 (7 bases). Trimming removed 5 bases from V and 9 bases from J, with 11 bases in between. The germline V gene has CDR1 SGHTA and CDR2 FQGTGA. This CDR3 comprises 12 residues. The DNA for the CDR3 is TGTGCCAGCAGCCCAGGGGAGGGTGAGCAGTTCTTC. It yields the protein CASSPGEGEQFF.

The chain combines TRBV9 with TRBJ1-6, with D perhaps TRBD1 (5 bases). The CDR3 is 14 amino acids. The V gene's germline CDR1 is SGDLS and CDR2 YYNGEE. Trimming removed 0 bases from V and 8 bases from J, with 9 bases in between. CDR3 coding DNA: TGTGCCAGCAGCGTAGACGGGGGGGATTCACCCCTCCACTTT. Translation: CASSVDGGDSPLHF.

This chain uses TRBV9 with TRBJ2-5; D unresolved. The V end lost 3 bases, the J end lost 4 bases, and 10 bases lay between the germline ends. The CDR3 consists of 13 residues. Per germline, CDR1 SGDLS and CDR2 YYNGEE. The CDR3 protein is CASSAVTGETQYF. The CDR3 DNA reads TGTGCCAGCAGCGCGGTGACCGGAGAGACCCAGTACTTC.

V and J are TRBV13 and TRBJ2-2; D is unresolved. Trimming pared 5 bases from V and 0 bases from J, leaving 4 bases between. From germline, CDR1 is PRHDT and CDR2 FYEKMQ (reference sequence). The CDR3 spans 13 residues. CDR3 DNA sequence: TGTGCCAGCAGCCCCCCGAACACCGGGGAGCTGTTTTTT. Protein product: CASSPPNTGELFF.